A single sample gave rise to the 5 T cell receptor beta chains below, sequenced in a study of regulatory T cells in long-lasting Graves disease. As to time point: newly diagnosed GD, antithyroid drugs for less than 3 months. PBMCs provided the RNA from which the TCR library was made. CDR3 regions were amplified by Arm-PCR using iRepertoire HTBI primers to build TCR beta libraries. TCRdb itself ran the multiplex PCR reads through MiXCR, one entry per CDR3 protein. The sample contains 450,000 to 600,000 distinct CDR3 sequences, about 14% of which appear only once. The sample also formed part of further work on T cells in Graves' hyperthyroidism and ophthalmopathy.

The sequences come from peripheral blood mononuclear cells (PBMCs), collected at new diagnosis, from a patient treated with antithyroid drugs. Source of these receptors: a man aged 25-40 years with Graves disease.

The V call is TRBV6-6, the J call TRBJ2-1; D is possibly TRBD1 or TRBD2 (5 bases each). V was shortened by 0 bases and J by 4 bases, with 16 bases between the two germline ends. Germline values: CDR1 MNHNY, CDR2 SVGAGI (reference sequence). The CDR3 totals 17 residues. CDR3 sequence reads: CASSYSRGPSIYNEQFF. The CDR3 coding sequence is TGTGCCAGCAGTTACTCGAGGGGTCCCTCCATTTACAATGAGCAGTTCTTC.

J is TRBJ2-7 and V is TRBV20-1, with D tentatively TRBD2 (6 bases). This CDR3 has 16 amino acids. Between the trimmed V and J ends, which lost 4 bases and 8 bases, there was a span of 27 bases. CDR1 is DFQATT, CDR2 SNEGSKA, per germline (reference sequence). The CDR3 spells CSAIGPMTGAAVQQYF. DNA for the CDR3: TGCAGTGCTATCGGACCTATGACGGGAGCCGCCGTGCAGCAGTACTTC.

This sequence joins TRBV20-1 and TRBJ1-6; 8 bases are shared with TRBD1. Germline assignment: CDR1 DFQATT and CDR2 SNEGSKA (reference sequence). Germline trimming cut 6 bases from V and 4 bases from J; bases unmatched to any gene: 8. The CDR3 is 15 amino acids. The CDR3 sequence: CSATTGGSYNSPLHF. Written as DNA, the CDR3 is TGCAGTGCAACAACAGGGGGAAGTTATAATTCACCCCTCCACTTT.

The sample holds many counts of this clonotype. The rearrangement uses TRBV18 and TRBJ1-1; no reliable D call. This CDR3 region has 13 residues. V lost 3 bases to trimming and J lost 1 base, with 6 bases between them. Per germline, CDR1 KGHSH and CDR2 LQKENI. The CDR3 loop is CASSPTPNTEAFF. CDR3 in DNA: TGTGCCAGCTCACCTACCCCGAACACTGAAGCTTTCTTT.

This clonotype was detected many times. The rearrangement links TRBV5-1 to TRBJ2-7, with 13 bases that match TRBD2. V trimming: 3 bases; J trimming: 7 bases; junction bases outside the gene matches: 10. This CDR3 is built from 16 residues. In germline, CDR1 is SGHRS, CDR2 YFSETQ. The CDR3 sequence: CASSSRTSGRTGEQYF. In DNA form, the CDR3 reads TGCGCCAGCAGCTCCAGGACTAGCGGGAGAACGGGGGAGCAGTACTTC.